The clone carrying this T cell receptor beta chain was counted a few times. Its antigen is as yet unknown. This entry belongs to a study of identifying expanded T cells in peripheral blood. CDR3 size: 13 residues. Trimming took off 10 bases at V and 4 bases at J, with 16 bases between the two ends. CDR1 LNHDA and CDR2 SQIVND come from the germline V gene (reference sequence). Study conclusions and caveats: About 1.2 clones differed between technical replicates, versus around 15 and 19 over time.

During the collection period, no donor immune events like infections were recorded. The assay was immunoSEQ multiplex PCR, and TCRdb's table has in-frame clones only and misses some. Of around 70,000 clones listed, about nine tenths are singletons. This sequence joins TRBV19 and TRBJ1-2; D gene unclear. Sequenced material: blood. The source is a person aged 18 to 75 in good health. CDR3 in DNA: TGTGCCACCCAAGACCGGGCCTCCTATGGCTACACCTTC. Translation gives CATQDRASYGYTF. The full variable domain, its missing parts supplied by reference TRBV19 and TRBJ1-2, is DGGITQSPKYLFRKEGQNVTLSCEQNLNHDAMYWYRQDPGQGLRLIYYSQIVNDFQKGDIAEGYSVSREKKESFPLTVTSAQKNPTAFYLCATQDRASYGYTFGSGTRLTVV.